These 19 T cell receptor beta chains were sequenced from one sample in a study of cytomegalovirus exposure and HLA in healthy donors. PCR primers comprised 60 Vbeta and 13 Jbeta primers. The assay was immunoSEQ multiplex PCR, and TCRdb's table has in-frame clones only and misses some. Of 150,000 to 200,000 clones in the sample, about four fifths were seen once. Sequenced material: PBMCs. These receptors all stem from a girl aged 10 to 17 in good health and CMV-seropositive.

This clone showed up just once. The rearrangement links TRBV4-1 to TRBJ1-1; D possibly corresponds to TRBD1 (6 bases). This CDR3 region has 16 residues. The V gene lost 1 base and the J gene lost 6 bases, with 18 bases spanning the gap. Germline CDR1 reads MGHRA; CDR2 reads YSYEKL. CDR3 residues: CASSQVLRRWGPEAFF. CDR3 in DNA: TGCGCCAGCAGCCAAGTTTTAAGGCGCTGGGGGCCTGAAGCTTTCTTT.

In its sample, this clone was seen once. The V and J genes are TRBV9 and TRBJ2-3, with 9 bases fitting TRBD2. Per germline, CDR1 SGDLS and CDR2 YYNGEE. The CDR3 length is 22 residues. The J segment lost 2 bases and the V segment lost 0 bases, leaving 22 bases of the junction unmatched. CDR3 amino acids: CASSVATGASGEAFDNTDTQYF. The CDR3 nucleotides are TGTGCCAGCAGCGTAGCTACGGGGGCTAGCGGGGAGGCTTTTGACAACACAGATACGCAGTATTTT.

The gene calls are TRBV30 and TRBJ1-1; TRBD1 is a possible D gene (6 bases). V was clipped by 3 bases and J by 0 bases, with 17 bases between them. The CDR3 contains 16 residues. Germline V gives CDR1 GTSNPN, CDR2 SVGIG (reference sequence). CDR3 nucleotides: TGTGCCTGGAGGTACCACAGGGTTAGTATGAACACTGAAGCTTTCTTT. It is translated as CAWRYHRVSMNTEAFF.

The rearrangement uses TRBV7-9 and TRBJ1-2; D gene unclear. V dropped 1 base and J dropped 6 bases, with 6 bases sitting between them. Germline lookup yields CDR1 SEHNR and CDR2 FQNEAQ (reference sequence). This CDR3 spans 12 amino acids. The chain's CDR3 is CASSLGGNGYTF. The CDR3 nucleotides read TGTGCCAGCAGCTTAGGAGGGAATGGCTACACCTTC.

The V and J genes are TRBV6-5 and TRBJ2-7, with 10 positions matching TRBD1. Germline V gene data show CDR1 as MNHEY and CDR2 as SVGAGI. The CDR3 covers 15 residues. The junction had 11 bases not matched to a gene; V was cut back by 7 bases and J by 5 bases. DNA for the CDR3: TGTGCCAGCACCACGGGACAGGGGTTTAGGGACGAGCAGTACTTC. Translated: CASTTGQGFRDEQYF.

The chain joins TRBV5-6 to TRBJ1-4; D is possibly TRBD1 (5 bases). The germline V gene has CDR1 SGHDT and CDR2 YYEEEE. V lost 2 bases, J lost 1 base, and 15 bases lay in between. The CDR3 is made up of 17 amino acids. For the CDR3, the DNA is TGTGCCAGCAGCTTCGGCAGGGCCTGGGGAACTAATGAAAAACTGTTTTTT. This encodes CASSFGRAWGTNEKLFF.

Regarding this clone: In the same sample, other DNA sequences code for this CDR3. The chain carries TRBV27 and TRBJ1-1; possible D gene TRBD1, 6 bases. The CDR3 length is 13 residues. CDR1 is MNHEY, CDR2 SMNVEV, per germline (reference sequence). The germline V and J ends were trimmed by 2 bases and 6 bases, with 10 bases remaining between them. This chain's CDR3 is CASSLGGGPEAFF. CDR3 in DNA: TGTGCCAGCAGTTTAGGTGGGGGCCCTGAAGCTTTCTTT.

The chain couples TRBV2 to TRBJ2-7, with 7 bases aligning to TRBD1. Unmatched junction bases numbered 9, after V lost 4 bases and J lost 3 bases. Germline lookup yields CDR1 SNHLY and CDR2 FYNNEI. The CDR3 has 15 residues. Here the CDR3 reads CASSGDRKNYYEQYF. The CDR3 bases are TGTGCCAGCAGTGGGGACAGAAAGAATTACTACGAGCAGTACTTC. The whole variable domain, filled in from reference TRBV2 and TRBJ2-7, reads EPEVTQTPSHQVTQMGQEVILRCVPISNHLYFYWYRQILGQKVEFLVSFYNNEISEKSEIFDDQFSVERPDGSNFTLKIRSTKLEDSAMYFCASSGDRKNYYEQYFGPGTRLTVT.

The V and J genes are TRBV29-1 and TRBJ2-1; unclear D gene. The CDR3 consists of 10 residues. V shed 1 base and J shed 8 bases, with 3 bases lying between them. Germline CDR1 and CDR2: SQVTM and ANQGSEA. CDR3 protein: CSVEVYEQFF. Written as DNA, the CDR3 is TGCAGCGTTGAAGTCTATGAGCAGTTCTTC.

The sample holds one count of this clone. The same CDR3 is also encoded by other DNA sequences in this sample. The chain combines TRBV28 with TRBJ2-7, with 10 bases identical to TRBD2. There are 15 residues in the CDR3. The germline gives CDR1 MDHEN, CDR2 SYDVKM. With 6 bases clipped from V and 0 bases from J, the junction kept 5 bases outside the gene matches. CDR3 loop: CASRRTSGSSYEQYF. CDR3 coding DNA: TGTGCCAGCAGAAGGACTAGCGGCAGCTCCTACGAGCAGTACTTC.

V and J are TRBV4-1 and TRBJ2-5, with D tentatively TRBD2 (6 bases). V gave up 0 bases and J gave up 1 base, with 12 bases separating them. The CDR3 contains 16 residues. Germline V CDR1 and CDR2: MGHRA, YSYEKL. CDR3 nucleotides: TGCGCCAGCAGCCAAGATGGAGGGCGGCTCCAAGAGACCCAGTACTTC. Its translation is CASSQDGGRLQETQYF.

The rearrangement links TRBV11-3 to TRBJ2-5; 13 positions agree with TRBD2. V was clipped by 5 bases and J by 11 bases; unmatched bases: 8. The CDR3 covers 14 residues. Germline V gives CDR1 SGHNT, CDR2 YENEEA. CDR3 amino acids: CASSRWTSGGPQYF. CDR3 in DNA: TGTGCCAGCAGCCGCTGGACTAGCGGGGGCCCGCAGTACTTC.

This chain connects TRBV29-1 to TRBJ1-4; D may be TRBD1 (5 bases). This CDR3 has 12 amino acids. Deletions cut 7 bases from V and 2 bases from J, with 8 bases between. CDR1 is SQVTM, CDR2 ANQGSEA, per germline. In nucleotides, the CDR3 is TGCAGCGCGTACAGGACTAATGAAAAACTGTTTTTT. Translated: CSAYRTNEKLFF. The full variable domain, its missing parts supplied by reference TRBV29-1 and TRBJ1-4, is SAVISQKPSRDICQRGTSLTIQCQVDSQVTMMFWYRQQPGQSLTLIATANQGSEATYESGFVIDKFPISRPNLTFSTLTVSNMSPEDSSIYLCSAYRTNEKLFFGSGTQLSVL.

V and J are TRBV6-5 and TRBJ2-5; 11 bases map to TRBD2. Germline V CDR1 and CDR2: MNHEY, SVGAGI. This CDR3 is 15 amino acids long. V lost 6 bases, J lost 1 base, and 4 bases stayed unmatched. In nucleotides, the CDR3 is TGTGCCAGCAGCTTAGCGGGGGGGGCCCAAGAGACCCAGTACTTC. Its translation is CASSLAGGAQETQYF.

This sequence joins TRBV28 and TRBJ1-2; 12 bases map to TRBD1. This CDR3 region has 16 residues. V trimming: 2 bases; J trimming: 5 bases; junction bases outside the gene matches: 6. Germline lookup yields CDR1 MDHEN and CDR2 SYDVKM. The CDR3 nucleotides are TGTGCCAGCAGTTTAAGGGACAGGGGGCTATGGTATGGCTACACCTTC. It yields the protein CASSLRDRGLWYGYTF.

The gene calls are TRBV19 and TRBJ2-7; 7 bases are shared with TRBD1. The V segment lost 7 bases and the J segment 7 bases; nucleotides outside the gene matches: 10. The length of the CDR3 is 13 residues. Germline assignment: CDR1 LNHDA and CDR2 SQIVND (reference sequence). The CDR3 reads CASNNRQGWEQYF. The CDR3 DNA is TGTGCCAGTAATAACCGACAGGGTTGGGAGCAGTACTTC. Based on the CDR3 plus reference TRBV19 and TRBJ2-7, the full variable domain is DGGITQSPKYLFRKEGQNVTLSCEQNLNHDAMYWYRQDPGQGLRLIYYSQIVNDFQKGDIAEGYSVSREKKESFPLTVTSAQKNPTAFYLCASNNRQGWEQYFGPGTRLTVT.

The V gene is TRBV7-6, the J gene TRBJ2-7; TRBD2 might be the D (5 bases). The CDR3 has 15 amino acids. Germline values: CDR1 SGHVS, CDR2 FNYEAQ. Trimming cost V 1 base and J 3 bases, with 13 bases left between them. This CDR3 reads CASSLGPAEFYEQYF. The CDR3 bases are TGTGCCAGCAGCTTAGGTCCAGCGGAGTTCTACGAGCAGTACTTC.

This clone appeared once. The chain employs TRBV14 and TRBJ1-1; a possible D gene is TRBD1 (5 bases). The V end lost 1 base, the J end lost 1 base, and 10 bases lay between the germline ends. The CDR3 runs to 15 residues. CDR1 and CDR2 (germline): SGHDN, FVKESK. The CDR3 spells CASSQGRGTNTEAFF. The CDR3 nucleotides read TGTGCCAGCAGCCAAGGCCGGGGGACGAACACTGAAGCTTTCTTT.

The V and J genes are TRBV6-6 and TRBJ2-1, with D perhaps matching TRBD2 (6 bases). Trimming removed 2 bases at V and 5 bases at J, with 10 bases between. The length of the CDR3 is 14 residues. The germline gives CDR1 MNHNY, CDR2 SVGAGI (reference sequence). Here the CDR3 DNA reads TGTGCCAGCAGTTACCGCGGGGCGCACAATGAGCAGTTCTTC. Protein: CASSYRGAHNEQFF.